The rows below give T cell receptor beta chains drawn from one sample of a study of blood T cell repertoires in COVID-19. Assay used: immunoSEQ multiplex PCR; TCRdb lists only in-frame clones, some missing. The table shows 220,000 or so clones, with approximately 82% occurring only once. The sequenced sample was peripheral blood. Receptors were obtained from a woman older than 75 with acute or convalescent COVID-19. The conserved cysteine and the conserved F or W are not part of the CDR3 here.

V gene: TRBV27; J gene: TRBJ1-2; CDR3 protein: ASSFNGGDGYT
V gene: TRBV6-5; J gene: TRBJ2-3; CDR3 protein: ASTDTYTDTQY
V gene: TRBV5-4; J gene: TRBJ1-2; CDR3 protein: ASSLDRTNYGYT
V gene: TRBV6-5; J gene: TRBJ1-1; CDR3 protein: ASRKNRENTEAF
V gene: TRBV11-3; J gene: TRBJ2-1; CDR3 protein: ASSLGGGNKQF
V gene: TRBV9; J gene: TRBJ1-6; CDR3 protein: ASSFNHEPRNSPLH
V gene: TRBV12-5; J gene: TRBJ1-5; CDR3 protein: ASGTDQGAQH
V gene: TRBV6-2/TRBV6-3; J gene: TRBJ1-2; CDR3 protein: ASSLNLNTGAFTAPYGYT
V gene: TRBV10-3; J gene: TRBJ1-1; CDR3 protein: AISERQTGVNTEAF
V gene: TRBV3-1/TRBV3-2; J gene: TRBJ2-1; CDR3 protein: ASTPLHTGSYNEQF
V gene: TRBV5-1; J gene: TRBJ1-5; CDR3 protein: ASSLWSGNSQPQH
V gene: TRBV12-3/TRBV12-4; J gene: TRBJ2-7; CDR3 protein: ASSTTETYEQY
V gene: TRBV6-2/TRBV6-3; J gene: TRBJ1-5; CDR3 protein: ASSRTGTYQPQH
V gene: TRBV5-1; J gene: TRBJ1-1; CDR3 protein: ASRPGTGAGNTEAF
V gene: TRBV9; J gene: TRBJ2-1; CDR3 protein: ASSARTGGAYNEQF
V gene: TRBV5-6; J gene: TRBJ1-1; CDR3 protein: ASSPRGTGHEAF
V gene: TRBV2; J gene: TRBJ1-4; CDR3 protein: ASTLGGDLNEKLF
V gene: TRBV6-2/TRBV6-3; J gene: TRBJ1-1; CDR3 protein: ASSSLATGPNTEAF
V gene: TRBV19; J gene: TRBJ2-5; CDR3 protein: ASSNPSGGTETQY
V gene: TRBV12-3/TRBV12-4; J gene: TRBJ1-6; CDR3 protein: ASSLVGSSPLH
V gene: TRBV2; J gene: TRBJ2-7; CDR3 protein: ASSLTYEQY
V gene: TRBV7-2; J gene: TRBJ2-5; CDR3 protein: ASSLGSGGPEETQY
V gene: TRBV25-1; J gene: TRBJ1-5; CDR3 protein: ASSEGQLGNQPQH
V gene: TRBV6-1; J gene: TRBJ1-1; CDR3 protein: ASSERGQVEAF
V gene: TRBV7-3; J gene: TRBJ1-3; CDR3 protein: ASSLSGLSSGNTIY
V gene: TRBV5-4; J gene: TRBJ2-1; CDR3 protein: ASSPGTSGGVEQF
V gene: TRBV18; J gene: TRBJ1-5; CDR3 protein: ASSPRQGIDQPQH
V gene: TRBV6-4; J gene: TRBJ2-3; CDR3 protein: ASSDSSGGAADTQY
V gene: TRBV2; J gene: TRBJ2-5; CDR3 protein: ASSRGSGGETQY
V gene: TRBV19; J gene: TRBJ1-1; CDR3 protein: ASSHPWGGNTEAF
V gene: TRBV29-1; J gene: TRBJ1-3; CDR3 protein: SVERVGGNTIY
V gene: TRBV12-3/TRBV12-4; J gene: TRBJ2-7; CDR3 protein: ASSRDRGYEQY
V gene: TRBV5-1; J gene: TRBJ2-3; CDR3 protein: ASSLTGGSTDTQY
V gene: TRBV2; J gene: TRBJ2-6; CDR3 protein: ASTRLAQGISGANVLT
V gene: TRBV18; J gene: TRBJ1-1; CDR3 protein: ASSPTGNTEAF
V gene: TRBV4-1; J gene: TRBJ2-3; CDR3 protein: ASSQDTERGGSPDTQY
V gene: TRBV7-3; J gene: TRBJ1-1; CDR3 protein: ASSPSGTGITEAF
V gene: TRBV29-1; J gene: TRBJ1-1; CDR3 protein: SVQGQGGKAF
V gene: TRBV29-1; J gene: TRBJ1-2; CDR3 protein: SVGGGLGYGYT
V gene: TRBV6-5; J gene: TRBJ1-1; CDR3 protein: ASRADRGLNTEAF
V gene: TRBV2; J gene: TRBJ1-1; CDR3 protein: ASSFMNTEAF
V gene: TRBV3-1/TRBV3-2; J gene: TRBJ2-3; CDR3 protein: ASRDRVAGRDTQY
V gene: TRBV18; J gene: TRBJ2-1; CDR3 protein: ASSPPNRGPLEEQF
V gene: TRBV5-1; J gene: TRBJ2-7; CDR3 protein: ASSSQGYEQY
V gene: TRBV6-5; J gene: TRBJ1-2; CDR3 protein: ASTRQGRSDGYT
V gene: TRBV19; J gene: TRBJ2-5; CDR3 protein: ASSGPSGETQY
V gene: TRBV5-4; J gene: TRBJ1-1; CDR3 protein: ASSWNRGRAF
V gene: TRBV7-9; J gene: TRBJ2-2; CDR3 protein: ASSPVGELF
V gene: TRBV5-5; J gene: TRBJ2-5; CDR3 protein: ASSLSGGFEETQY
V gene: TRBV6-5; J gene: TRBJ1-3; CDR3 protein: ASRVGDSGNTIY
V gene: TRBV19; J gene: TRBJ2-3; CDR3 protein: ASSPSSTDTQY
V gene: TRBV6-5; J gene: TRBJ1-2; CDR3 protein: ASSNQQGAYGYT
V gene: TRBV2; J gene: TRBJ1-2; CDR3 protein: ASSNRDGYT
V gene: TRBV7-2; J gene: TRBJ1-2; CDR3 protein: ASSGVAVNYGYT
V gene: TRBV6-4; J gene: TRBJ2-3; CDR3 protein: ASSDSLDRDTQY
V gene: TRBV19; J gene: TRBJ1-1; CDR3 protein: ASHSRANTEAF
V gene: TRBV3-1/TRBV3-2; J gene: TRBJ1-6; CDR3 protein: ASSPVRGSSYNSPLH
V gene: TRBV29-1; J gene: TRBJ1-6; CDR3 protein: SVRESSYNSPLH
V gene: TRBV2; J gene: TRBJ1-1; CDR3 protein: ASSLQGSVALGAF
V gene: TRBV11-2; J gene: TRBJ1-3; CDR3 protein: ASSLAGGFKGGNTIY